One sample yielded the 3 T cell receptor beta chains listed below, sequenced in a study of response to subunit inactivated influenza vaccine. TCRdb re-derived calls from the RT-PCR reads in MiXCR, one entry per CDR3 protein. This repertoire shows about 620,000 distinct CDR3 sequences, around 11% found once; its top ten account for roughly 10%. The sequences come from PBMCs from blood, collected on the day of vaccination. These receptors were obtained from a man aged 50 to 60 who received an inactivated influenza vaccine.

This clonotype was recorded at least ten times. This chain joins TRBV5-1 and TRBJ2-5; D is undetermined. CDR1 and CDR2 from the germline V gene are SGHRS and YFSETQ. Trimming took 4 bases from V and 3 from J, leaving 13 bases between them. This CDR3 has 14 amino acids. CDR3 sequence (DNA): TGCGCCAGCAGCCAAATTGAGTCGGAAGAGACCCAGTACTTC. Translating gives CASSQIESEETQYF.

This clonotype was recorded many times. The chain is built from TRBV10-3 and TRBJ2-5; D gene uncertain. The V gene lost 3 bases and the J gene lost 0 bases, with 5 bases spanning the gap. CDR1 is ENHRY and CDR2 is SYGVKD in the germline V gene. The CDR3 runs to 13 residues. CDR3 nucleotides: TGTGCCATCAGTGACGGACACCAAGAGACCCAGTACTTC. Its translation is CAISDGHQETQYF.

The sample holds a few counts of this clonotype. This rearrangement joins TRBV6-2 or TRBV6-3 to TRBJ2-4; D remains unclear. The germline V gene encodes CDR1 MNHEY and CDR2 SVGEGT. The CDR3 extends over 20 amino acids. Deletions cut 4 bases from V and 3 bases from J, with 28 bases between. CDR3 region: CASSFLTPLLVGWDKNIQYF. The CDR3 nucleotides read TGTGCCAGCAGTTTTCTTACCCCCCTCCTCGTGGGGTGGGACAAAAACATTCAGTACTTC.